What follows are 31 T cell receptor beta chains derived from one specimen sequenced in a study of CD4 T cells in relation to SARS-CoV-2 and coronaviruses. Using immunoSEQ multiplex PCR, the repertoire was profiled, and TCRdb retains in-frame clones only, with some absent. The data show 38,000 or so clones, with under 80% seen just once and roughly 22% held by the top ten. These receptors' antigens are unknown. The specimen was memory CD4+ T cells from PBMCs, cultured in vitro. These receptors all come from an adult with COVID-19.

The chain couples TRBV7-2 to TRBJ2-1; TRBD2 is a possible D gene (7 bases). Deletions cut 0 bases from V and 8 bases from J, with 14 bases between. CDR1 is SGHTA and CDR2 is FQGNSA in the germline V gene. This CDR3 has 15 residues. The DNA of the CDR3 is TGTGCCAGCAGCTTAGCCGCGGGGGCTTGGGATGAGCAGTTCTTC. It specifies CASSLAAGAWDEQFF.

This clone appeared once. The chain is built from TRBV5-8 and TRBJ2-1; 11 bases are a match to TRBD2. The CDR3 covers 15 residues. Germline V CDR1 and CDR2: SGHTS, YDEGEE. J lost 9 bases, V lost 0 bases, and 5 bases had no gene match. The CDR3 DNA is TGTGCCAGCAGCTTGGCACTAGCGGGAGATCTTGAGCAGTTCTTC. Residues: CASSLALAGDLEQFF.

The chain uses TRBV27 and TRBJ2-7; weak D call: TRBD2 (5 bases). This CDR3 region has 12 residues. The germline CDR1 and CDR2 sequences are MNHEY and SMNVEV (reference sequence). With 5 bases removed from V and 7 bases from J, the gap between germline ends came to 12 bases. CDR3 nucleotide sequence: TGTGCCAGCAGTACCGGACGGAGGGAGCAGTACTTC. It specifies CASSTGRREQYF.

The V and J genes are TRBV18 and TRBJ1-1; TRBD1 is a possible D gene (6 bases). The CDR3 extends over 11 amino acids. Germline loops: CDR1 KGHSH, CDR2 LQKENI. The ends were cut back, 4 bases at V and 6 bases at J, with 6 bases in the middle. This chain's CDR3 is CASSQGAEAFF. The CDR3 DNA reads as TGTGCCAGCTCACAGGGGGCTGAAGCTTTCTTT.

This chain links TRBV19 with TRBJ2-5, with D maybe TRBD2 (6 bases). The CDR3 spans 14 residues. Between the trimmed V and J ends, which lost 4 bases and 1 base, there was a span of 10 bases. Germline assignment: CDR1 LNHDA and CDR2 SQIVND (reference sequence). CDR3 sequence reads: CASSKVAVQETQYF. The CDR3 nucleotides are TGTGCCAGTAGTAAAGTAGCGGTCCAAGAGACCCAGTACTTC. The full variable domain, its missing parts supplied by reference TRBV19 and TRBJ2-5, is DGGITQSPKYLFRKEGQNVTLSCEQNLNHDAMYWYRQDPGQGLRLIYYSQIVNDFQKGDIAEGYSVSREKKESFPLTVTSAQKNPTAFYLCASSKVAVQETQYFGPGTRLLVL.

This clone came up a few times. The CDR3 sequence is CASSSKGGQGTYEQYF. As DNA, the CDR3 is TGTGCCAGCAGCTCAAAAGGTGGGCAAGGAACCTACGAGCAGTACTTC. The rearrangement links TRBV13 to TRBJ2-7; no firm D call. V lost 4 bases to trimming and J lost 2 bases, with 18 bases between them. CDR3 length equals 16 residues. The germline CDR1 and CDR2 sequences are PRHDT and FYEKMQ (reference sequence).

The chain recombines TRBV6-5 with TRBJ1-4; D might be TRBD1 (5 bases). V was pared by 6 bases and J by 1 base, with 6 bases between. The CDR3 has 13 amino acids. Looked up from germline, CDR1 is MNHEY and CDR2 is SVGAGI. This CDR3 is CASRQETNEKLFF. The CDR3 bases are TGTGCCAGCAGACAGGAAACTAATGAAAAACTGTTTTTT.

In nucleotides, the CDR3 is TGTGCCAGCTCTCCAGAGGGACAGGGCAATCAGCCCCAGCATTTT. Translation gives CASSPEGQGNQPQHF. V usage is TRBV18 and J usage is TRBJ1-5; 8 bases are shared with TRBD1. The CDR3 sequence is 15 residues long. Unmatched junction bases numbered 6, after V lost 6 bases and J lost 2 bases. Per the germline V gene, CDR1 is KGHSH and CDR2 is LQKENI.

The chain employs TRBV4-1 and TRBJ2-1, with 8 bases identical to TRBD2. Looked up from germline, CDR1 is MGHRA and CDR2 is YSYEKL. The V segment lost 4 bases and the J segment 2 bases; nucleotides outside the gene matches: 7. The CDR3 has 16 amino acids. This CDR3 is CASSLFSGITYNEQFF. In DNA, the CDR3 is TGCGCCAGCAGCCTATTTAGCGGGATTACCTACAATGAGCAGTTCTTC.

This clone has only a few counts. The rearrangement links TRBV4-1 to TRBJ2-1; 9 bases match TRBD2. V lost 0 bases to trimming and J lost 7 bases; unmatched junction nucleotides: 10. Germline assignment: CDR1 MGHRA and CDR2 YSYEKL. The CDR3 sequence is 17 residues long. CDR3 in DNA: TGCGCCAGCAGCCAAGATCTACTAGCGGGTAGTCGTAATGAGCAGTTCTTC. Protein sequence: CASSQDLLAGSRNEQFF.

The chain uses TRBV28 and TRBJ2-4; D is undetermined. This CDR3 is 14 amino acids long. The germline CDR1 and CDR2 sequences are MDHEN and SYDVKM. Trimming shortened V by 11 bases and J by 0 bases, and 14 bases separated the two germline ends. In DNA, the CDR3 is TGTGCCGCAGGCCTGCACCTAGCCAAAAACATTCAGTACTTC. Protein product: CAAGLHLAKNIQYF.

This clone showed up just a few times. The chain combines TRBV18 with TRBJ1-2; D is perhaps TRBD1 (6 bases). The CDR3 spans 16 residues. Trimming stripped 5 bases from V and 4 bases from J, with 20 bases between. Germline-derived CDR1 and CDR2 are KGHSH and LQKENI. The CDR3 DNA reads as TGTGCCAGCTCAATGAACAGGGTTTTCGCAGGCTATGGCTACACCTTC. Amino acid sequence: CASSMNRVFAGYGYTF.

The rearrangement uses TRBV9 and TRBJ2-3; D is unclear. The CDR3 loop spans 13 amino acids. Germline V CDR1 and CDR2: SGDLS, YYNGEE. V lost 4 bases, J lost 5 bases, and 11 bases lay in between. The CDR3 sequence: CASSPGGVDTQYF. The CDR3, as DNA: TGTGCCAGCAGCCCAGGTGGAGTAGATACGCAGTATTTT.

The chain couples TRBV5-8 to TRBJ2-5; TRBD1 matches at 9 bases. The CDR3 length is 15 residues. V lost 4 bases, J lost 5 bases, and 9 bases stayed unmatched. Germline V gene lookup returns CDR1 SGHTS and CDR2 YDEGEE. Here the CDR3 reads CASSPGQGSPETQYF. CDR3 nucleotide sequence: TGTGCCAGCAGCCCAGGACAGGGGAGCCCGGAGACCCAGTACTTC.

The chain carries TRBV30 and TRBJ2-5, with D possibly called TRBD1 or TRBD2 (5 bases each). The CDR3 runs 14 residues. The V end lost 5 bases, the J end lost 5 bases, and 18 bases lay between the germline ends. CDR1 and CDR2 from the germline V gene are GTSNPN and SVGIG (reference sequence). Here the CDR3 DNA reads TGTGCCTGGTCTCGGGACGGCGGCGGGGAGACCCAGTACTTC. Protein sequence: CAWSRDGGGETQYF.

This clone appeared a few times. This chain uses TRBV27 with TRBJ2-2, with TRBD2 identical over 7 bases. Germline CDR1 and CDR2: MNHEY and SMNVEV (reference sequence). This CDR3 has 15 amino acids. Unmatched junction bases numbered 7, after V lost 7 bases and J lost 2 bases. The CDR3 loop reads CASTWGGPNTGELFF. For the CDR3, the DNA is TGTGCCAGCACCTGGGGGGGACCTAACACCGGGGAGCTGTTTTTT.

V usage is TRBV18 and J usage is TRBJ1-6; D gene unclear. Germline V gives CDR1 KGHSH, CDR2 LQKENI. The CDR3 has 17 residues. Trimming took off 3 bases at V and 6 bases at J, with 18 bases between the two ends. The CDR3 protein is CASSPDSRASGNSPLHF. CDR3 sequence (DNA): TGTGCCAGCTCACCGGATAGTAGGGCCTCGGGTAATTCACCCCTCCACTTT.

The chain is built from TRBV9 and TRBJ2-3; D remains ambiguous. The germline CDR1 and CDR2 sequences are SGDLS and YYNGEE. The CDR3 spans 14 residues. V was shortened by 0 bases and J by 1 base, with 6 bases between the two germline ends. CDR3 coding DNA: TGTGCCAGCAGCGTAGACTACGGCACAGATACGCAGTATTTT. Protein product: CASSVDYGTDTQYF.

V is TRBV4-1 and J is TRBJ2-7, with 8 bases lining up with TRBD2. The V gene end was trimmed by 1 base and the J gene end by 1 base; junction bases not matched to a gene: 6. The CDR3 extends over 16 amino acids. Germline-derived CDR1 and CDR2 are MGHRA and YSYEKL. The DNA for the CDR3 is TGCGCCAGCAGCCAAGCGGGGGGGACTAGTTCCTACGAGCAGTACTTC. Its translation: CASSQAGGTSSYEQYF.

V is TRBV6-1 and J is TRBJ1-6; unclear D gene. Trimming took 3 bases from V and 7 from J, leaving 16 bases between them. This CDR3 has 16 residues. In germline, CDR1 is MNHNS, CDR2 SASEGT. The chain's CDR3 is CASSEPGNIYNSPLHF. CDR3 DNA: TGTGCCAGCAGTGAGCCCGGGAACATCTACAATTCACCCCTCCACTTT.

This clone was seen once. In DNA form, the CDR3 reads TGTGCCAGCAGCCCGGCCAGGGGGCATGGCAATGAGCAGTTCTTC. Translation gives CASSPARGHGNEQFF. The rearrangement uses TRBV28 and TRBJ2-1; 8 positions agree with TRBD1. The germline V gene has CDR1 MDHEN and CDR2 SYDVKM. This CDR3 has 15 amino acids. Trimming cost V 6 bases and J 6 bases; bases outside gene matches: 10. The variable domain in full, completed from reference TRBV28 and TRBJ2-1, reads DVKVTQSSRYLVKRTGEKVFLECVQDMDHENMFWYRQDPGLGLRLIYFSYDVKMKEKGDIPEGYSVSREKKERFSLILESASTNQTSMYLCASSPARGHGNEQFFGPGTRLTVL.

The genes are TRBV2 and TRBJ2-5, with a possible D match to TRBD2 (6 bases). The CDR3 totals 14 residues. Trimming stripped 5 bases from V and 7 bases from J, with 17 bases between. The V gene's germline CDR1 is SNHLY and CDR2 FYNNEI. CDR3 in DNA: TGTGCCAGCAGTCCCTGGGGGGTTTTTGTGACCCAGTACTTC. Its protein is CASSPWGVFVTQYF.

As concerns this clone: Other DNA sequences from this sample encode an identical CDR3 as well. The chain carries TRBV5-1 and TRBJ2-5; D may be TRBD1 (6 bases). The CDR3 has 15 residues. Germline V gene lookup returns CDR1 SGHRS and CDR2 YFSETQ. Trimming cost V 5 bases and J 1 base, with 15 bases left between them. The CDR3: CASSLGGQTQETQYF. DNA for the CDR3: TGCGCCAGCAGTTTAGGAGGACAGACCCAAGAGACCCAGTACTTC.

This clone appeared a few times. The chain carries TRBV7-9 and TRBJ1-2; the match to TRBD1 covers 7 bases. Trimming took 5 bases from V and 4 from J; bases not matched to a gene: 4. The CDR3 has 13 residues. Germline V lookup: CDR1 SEHNR, CDR2 FQNEAQ (reference sequence). The CDR3 spells CASSNRGPYGYTF. The CDR3 nucleotides are TGTGCCAGCAGCAATAGGGGGCCCTATGGCTACACCTTC.

This chain joins TRBV28 and TRBJ2-1; D may correspond to TRBD1 or TRBD2 (5 bases each). CDR3 length: 12 amino acids. Germline V gives CDR1 MDHEN, CDR2 SYDVKM. The CDR3 loop is CATGLTRNEQFF. CDR3 in DNA: TGTGCTACAGGACTTACTCGAAATGAGCAGTTCTTC.

The rearrangement joins TRBV5-1 to TRBJ2-7; the match to TRBD2 covers 9 bases. The CDR3 loop spans 18 amino acids. Germline lookup yields CDR1 SGHRS and CDR2 YFSETQ. The V and J ends lost 4 bases and 0 bases, in that order; junction bases with no gene match: 14. The CDR3 sequence: CASSLRETSGDHSYEQYF. The CDR3, as DNA: TGCGCCAGCAGCCTGAGGGAGACTAGCGGAGACCACTCCTACGAGCAGTACTTC. Full variable domain (outside the CDR3, taken from reference TRBV5-1 and TRBJ2-7): KAGVTQTPRYLIKTRGQQVTLSCSPISGHRSVSWYQQTPGQGLQFLFEYFSETQRNKGNFPGRFSGRQFSNSRSEMNVSTLELGDSALYLCASSLRETSGDHSYEQYFGPGTRLTVT.

This chain links TRBV5-1 with TRBJ2-3; D may correspond to TRBD1 or TRBD2 (5 bases each). The CDR3 is 13 amino acids. CDR1 and CDR2 (germline): SGHRS, YFSETQ. V lost 7 bases, J lost 1 base, and 10 bases lay in between. CDR3 amino acids: CASGRGGTDTQYF. The CDR3 nucleotides are TGCGCCAGCGGGCGAGGGGGCACAGATACGCAGTATTTT.

A few counts support this clone. This chain connects TRBV7-2 to TRBJ1-5; D unresolved. CDR1 is SGHTA, CDR2 FQGNSA, per germline. Between the trimmed V and J ends, which lost 7 bases and 6 bases, there was a span of 19 bases. The CDR3 extends over 15 amino acids. The CDR3 bases are TGTGCCAGCACACGTGGGTTATACGACGGTCAGCCCCAGCATTTT. It encodes CASTRGLYDGQPQHF.

The chain combines TRBV5-6 with TRBJ2-2; D gene unclear. The CDR3 runs 16 residues. The germline V and J ends were trimmed by 0 bases and 4 bases, with 13 bases remaining between them. Germline V lookup: CDR1 SGHDT, CDR2 YYEEEE. CDR3 region: CASSLAPALRTGELFF. In DNA, the CDR3 is TGTGCCAGCAGCTTGGCCCCTGCGCTACGCACCGGGGAGCTGTTTTTT. Full variable domain (rest looked up from reference TRBV5-6 and TRBJ2-2): DAGVTQSPTHLIKTRGQQVTLRCSPKSGHDTVSWYQQALGQGPQFIFQYYEEEERQRGNFPDRFSGHQFPNYSSELNVNALLLGDSALYLCASSLAPALRTGELFFGEGSRLTVL.

This sequence joins TRBV24-1 and TRBJ2-1; no reliable D call. Germline lookup yields CDR1 KGHDR and CDR2 SFDVKD. The CDR3 runs 12 residues. With 3 bases removed from V and 5 bases from J, the gap between germline ends came to 4 bases. In DNA form, the CDR3 reads TGTGCCACCAGTGATCCGAACAATGAGCAGTTCTTC. Protein product: CATSDPNNEQFF.

This sequence joins TRBV6-5 and TRBJ2-1; the match to TRBD2 covers 11 bases. Germline V gene lookup returns CDR1 MNHEY and CDR2 SVGAGI. The V gene end was trimmed by 6 bases and the J gene end by 4 bases; junction bases not matched to a gene: 5. CDR3 length: 15 amino acids. The CDR3 region has the DNA TGTGCCAGCAGGGGGCTAGCGGGAGGATACAATGAGCAGTTCTTC. It specifies CASRGLAGGYNEQFF.